The 21 T cell receptor beta chains below come from one sample, sequenced in a study of blood T cells in healthy people across ages. Using a J-beta primer mix together with a sample-barcoded 5' primer, a second PCR was run for roughly 6 to 12 cycles. TCRdb reprocessed the 5' RACE reads via MiXCR and lists one record per CDR3 protein. The table has more than 1,400,000 distinct CDR3 sequences, around two fifths seen once. The material sequenced was blood. Receptors were obtained from a woman under 30 in good health.

The chain joins TRBV6-5 to TRBJ2-1; possibly TRBD2 for D (6 bases). This CDR3 contains 16 residues. The V gene lost 0 bases and the J gene lost 3 bases, with 12 bases spanning the gap. Germline-derived CDR1 and CDR2 are MNHEY and SVGAGI. CDR3 DNA: TGTGCCAGCAGTTACTCGTGGGGGGAAGGCTACAATGAGCAGTTCTTC. It encodes CASSYSWGEGYNEQFF.

The chain joins TRBV28 to TRBJ1-5, with D possibly being TRBD1 (6 bases). V was trimmed by 5 bases and J by 3 bases, leaving 14 bases between them. The CDR3 extends over 15 amino acids. Germline V lookup: CDR1 MDHEN, CDR2 SYDVKM. The CDR3 DNA reads as TGTGCCAGCAGTGCCTCTACAGGGTCCAATCAGCCCCAGCATTTT. This translates into CASSASTGSNQPQHF.

The sample holds a few counts of this clonotype. This rearrangement joins TRBV5-1 to TRBJ2-1, with 8 nucleotides matching TRBD2. Germline CDR1 is SGHRS and CDR2 is YFSETQ. The V gene end was trimmed by 2 bases and the J gene end by 8 bases; junction bases not matched to a gene: 3. This CDR3 is 13 amino acids long. This CDR3 reads CASSFRRGDEQFF. The CDR3 nucleotides are TGCGCCAGCAGCTTCCGGCGGGGGGATGAGCAGTTCTTC.

This clonotype has ten or more counts. The V and J genes are TRBV20-1 and TRBJ1-2; D not resolved. This CDR3 has 13 amino acids. Per germline, CDR1 DFQATT and CDR2 SNEGSKA (reference sequence). Trimming left V 5 bases short and J 6 bases short, with 16 bases between. For the CDR3, the DNA is TGCAGTGCTGCAAAAGGGAAGGTCGATGGCTACACCTTC. Protein product: CSAAKGKVDGYTF.

CDR3 DNA sequence: TGTGCCAGCCGACGAGGGGGCGGGAACTACAATGAGCAGTTCTTC. Its translation: CASRRGGGNYNEQFF. The chain couples TRBV7-6 to TRBJ2-1; possible D gene TRBD1, 7 bases. Trimming left V 8 bases short and J 3 bases short, with 17 bases between. Germline CDR1 is SGHVS and CDR2 is FNYEAQ. The CDR3 runs 15 residues.

The DNA of the CDR3 is TGTGCCAGCAGTCCGGGACAGAGGGTTAATGAGCAGTTCTTC. Protein sequence: CASSPGQRVNEQFF. The chain is built from TRBV28 and TRBJ2-1, with 7 bases fitting TRBD1. V was clipped by 5 bases and J by 7 bases; unmatched bases: 8. Germline V gives CDR1 MDHEN, CDR2 SYDVKM. The CDR3 sequence is 14 residues long.

This clonotype was counted a few times. This sequence joins TRBV5-1 and TRBJ2-5; D might be TRBD1 (6 bases). TRBJ2-7 explains the end of the DNA better; the J call may be wrong. CDR1 and CDR2 (germline): SGHRS, YFSETQ. This CDR3 spans 15 amino acids. CDR3 amino acids: CASSLARQALDEQYF. The CDR3 DNA is TGCGCCAGCAGCTTGGCCCGACAGGCCCTGGACGAGCAGTACTTC.

V and J are TRBV29-1 and TRBJ2-1; the match to TRBD2 covers 7 bases. The ends lost 0 bases at V and 3 bases at J; junction bases unmatched: 5. The CDR3 loop spans 15 amino acids. Germline V gives CDR1 SQVTM, CDR2 ANQGSEA. The CDR3 nucleotides read TGCAGCGTTGAAGATGAGGGAGGGGACTACAATGAGCAGTTCTTC. Residues: CSVEDEGGDYNEQFF.

This rearrangement joins TRBV12-3 or TRBV12-4 to TRBJ2-7; D remains unclear. Trimming cost V 1 base and J 3 bases, with 7 bases left between them. The CDR3 runs to 13 residues. CDR3 bases: TGTGCCAGCAGTTTAGAGCCTGGCTACGAGCAGTACTTC. Protein product: CASSLEPGYEQYF.

This clonotype turned up a few times. The V call is TRBV5-1, the J call TRBJ2-1, with 10 bases lining up with TRBD2. Germline V gene sequence: CDR1 SGHRS, CDR2 YFSETQ. CDR3 length: 15 amino acids. The ends lost 4 bases at V and 5 bases at J; junction bases unmatched: 6. The CDR3 loop is CASSLAGVPHNEQFF. The CDR3 DNA is TGCGCCAGCAGCCTAGCGGGGGTCCCACACAATGAGCAGTTCTTC.

This chain links TRBV5-1 with TRBJ1-2, with a weak D call TRBD1 (6 bases). The CDR3 spans 15 residues. Germline CDR1 and CDR2: SGHRS and YFSETQ. Deletions cut 4 bases from V and 4 bases from J, with 17 bases between. CDR3 amino acids: CASSAGLQGGYGYTF. The CDR3 region has the DNA TGCGCCAGCAGCGCGGGACTACAGGGCGGCTATGGCTACACCTTC.

The V call is TRBV12-3 or TRBV12-4, the J call TRBJ2-6; maybe TRBD2 (6 bases). The V and J ends lost 6 bases and 0 bases respectively, with 15 bases between them. CDR3 length: 17 residues. The CDR3 DNA is TGTGCCAGCAGCCGGATGGGAGGCCTCTCTGGGGCCAACGTCCTGACTTTC. Translating it yields CASSRMGGLSGANVLTF.

The chain carries TRBV12-1 and TRBJ1-4. TRBV12-1 is a known pseudogene. The CDR3 covers 15 residues. Here the CDR3 reads CASSILKSTNEKLFF. CDR3 coding DNA: TGTGCCAGCAGCATTCTAAAGTCAACTAATGAAAAACTGTTTTTT.

The table lists this clonotype with a count of one. The chain is built from TRBV5-1 and TRBJ2-3; TRBD2 matches 8 bases. V shed 4 bases and J 2 bases; nucleotides not matched to a gene: 15. There are 18 residues in the CDR3. The germline V gene encodes CDR1 SGHRS and CDR2 YFSETQ. As DNA, the CDR3 is TGCGCCAGCAGCACAGAAGGGGGAGTAGCGGGGATCACAGATACGCAGTATTTT. This sequence encodes CASSTEGGVAGITDTQYF.

This clonotype has only a few counts. The V call is TRBV7-8, the J call TRBJ2-7, with D maybe TRBD1 (5 bases). CDR1 is SGHVS, CDR2 FQNEAQ, per germline. V was shortened by 1 base and J by 0 bases, with 16 bases between the two germline ends. There are 17 residues in the CDR3. The CDR3 reads CASSLEGADLSSYEQYF. CDR3 nucleotides: TGTGCCAGCAGCTTAGAAGGGGCGGACCTGAGCTCCTACGAGCAGTACTTC.

This chain connects TRBV7-9 to TRBJ1-2; D unresolved. V gave up 5 bases and J gave up 8 bases, with 21 bases separating them. The CDR3 spans 15 residues. CDR1 SEHNR and CDR2 FQNEAQ come from the germline V gene (reference sequence). The CDR3: CASSSGVGHPKGYTF. The CDR3 DNA is TGTGCCAGCAGCAGTGGGGTAGGGCACCCAAAAGGCTACACCTTC.

This clonotype was counted only a few times. The chain uses TRBV29-1 and TRBJ2-5, with TRBD1 matching over 9 bases. Trimming took 7 bases from V and 5 from J; bases not matched to a gene: 17. CDR1 is SQVTM, CDR2 ANQGSEA, per germline. The CDR3 spans 16 residues. The CDR3 sequence: CSAYGTGSSQAETQYF. CDR3 sequence (DNA): TGCAGCGCATACGGGACAGGGTCATCCCAGGCGGAGACCCAGTACTTC.

This clonotype was counted only a few times. The chain uses TRBV7-9 and TRBJ2-3, with 10 nucleotides matching TRBD2. The CDR3 is 17 amino acids. From germline, CDR1 is SEHNR and CDR2 FQNEAQ (reference sequence). Germline trimming cut 1 base from V and 6 bases from J; bases unmatched to any gene: 10. In DNA, the CDR3 is TGTGCCAGCAGCTTAGGGTCACTAGCGGGGCAGGGGGATACGCAGTATTTT. This encodes CASSLGSLAGQGDTQYF.

The chain joins TRBV6-1 to TRBJ2-3; maybe TRBD2 (5 bases). The ends were cut back, 3 bases at V and 0 bases at J, with 19 bases in the middle. The V gene's germline CDR1 is MNHNS and CDR2 SASEGT. This CDR3 has 18 residues. The CDR3 reads CASSDLFGEITSTDTQYF. The DNA for the CDR3 is TGTGCCAGCAGTGACCTCTTCGGGGAAATTACTAGCACAGATACGCAGTATTTT.

This chain uses TRBV12-3 or TRBV12-4 with TRBJ1-4; TRBD1 aligns across 7 bases. The V segment lost 6 bases and the J segment 5 bases; nucleotides outside the gene matches: 9. This CDR3 region has 15 residues. CDR3 region: CASSEDRERNEKLFF. Here the CDR3 DNA reads TGTGCCAGCAGCGAAGACAGGGAAAGGAATGAAAAACTGTTTTTT.

This clonotype occurred a few times. The V gene is TRBV20-1, the J gene TRBJ2-7, with TRBD1 matching 7 bases. This CDR3 is 12 amino acids long. CDR1 and CDR2 from the germline V gene are DFQATT and SNEGSKA (reference sequence). The ends lost 6 bases at V and 7 bases at J; junction bases unmatched: 9. CDR3 sequence (DNA): TGCAGTGCGACGGGACAGTTATATGAGCAGTACTTC. It translates to CSATGQLYEQYF.